These 22 T cell receptor beta chains came from one sample sequenced in a study of CD8 T cells in ankylosing spondylitis. TCRdb re-called the 5' RACE reads with MiXCR, one entry per CDR3 protein. The sample contains 250,000 to 350,000 distinct CDR3 sequences, roughly 20% of which appear only once. Material: blood, either unsorted or a sorted T cell fraction (not recorded which). Receptor source: a female donor with ankylosing spondylitis or in good health (not recorded which).

A few counts support this clonotype. The rearrangement joins TRBV7-2 to TRBJ2-1; no definite D call. The CDR3 has 15 amino acids. The ends were cut back, 4 bases at V and 2 bases at J, with 12 bases in the middle. The germline gives CDR1 SGHTA, CDR2 FQGNSA. CDR3 bases: TGTGCCAGCAGCTCAAACGTGGGGACCTACAATGAGCAGTTCTTC. It translates to CASSSNVGTYNEQFF.

This clonotype was counted at least ten times. The CDR3 DNA follows: TGTGCCACCAGTGACCCTGGGACAGACCACACAGATACGCAGTATTTT. The encoded protein is CATSDPGTDHTDTQYF. The V gene is TRBV24-1, the J gene TRBJ2-3, with TRBD1 matching 7 bases. The CDR3 extends over 16 amino acids. V lost 4 bases and J lost 2; bases outside the gene matches: 8. The germline gives CDR1 KGHDR, CDR2 SFDVKD.

CDR3 in DNA: TGTGCCAGCACCGACCACACTGAAGCTTTCTTT. The encoded protein is CASTDHTEAFF. The V call is TRBV19, the J call TRBJ1-1, with unresolved D. The V end was cut by 9 bases, the J end by 3 bases, with 8 bases between. Per the germline V gene, CDR1 is LNHDA and CDR2 is SQIVND (reference sequence). The CDR3 covers 11 residues.

In its sample, this clonotype was seen a few times. The rearrangement uses TRBV5-6 and TRBJ2-7, with D uncertain. Germline V gene sequence: CDR1 SGHDT, CDR2 YYEEEE. The CDR3 is made up of 14 amino acids. V was clipped by 2 bases and J by 0 bases, with 9 bases between them. The CDR3 sequence is CASSFVHNSYEQYF. Written as DNA, the CDR3 is TGTGCCAGCAGCTTTGTCCATAACTCCTACGAGCAGTACTTC.

The gene calls are TRBV2 and TRBJ2-5; a possible D gene is TRBD1 (6 bases). Trimming left V 4 bases short and J 7 bases short, with 19 bases between. From germline, CDR1 is SNHLY and CDR2 FYNNEI. The CDR3 covers 15 residues. CDR3 sequence: CASSVRDTPYGTQYF. CDR3 in DNA: TGTGCCAGCAGTGTAAGGGACACTCCGTATGGGACCCAGTACTTC.

There are a few counts of this clonotype. This rearrangement joins TRBV7-2 to TRBJ2-6, with D unresolved. There are 14 residues in the CDR3. Germline-derived CDR1 and CDR2 are SGHTA and FQGNSA. With 5 bases removed from V and 0 bases from J, the gap between germline ends came to 5 bases. As DNA, the CDR3 is TGTGCCAGCAGCCCTAACTCTGGGGCCAACGTCCTGACTTTC. It specifies CASSPNSGANVLTF.

The rearrangement links TRBV30 to TRBJ2-5; TRBD2 might be the D (7 bases). The CDR3 runs 12 residues. Trimming pared 6 bases from V and 7 bases from J, leaving 15 bases between. The V gene's germline CDR1 is GTSNPN and CDR2 SVGIG (reference sequence). The CDR3 DNA is TGTGCCTGCCCGGGGGGCCCCGGGACCCAGTACTTC. Translation: CACPGGPGTQYF.

In this sample, this clonotype turned up many times. The rearrangement links TRBV20-1 to TRBJ1-1; possibly TRBD1 for D (5 bases). CDR3 size: 17 residues. Trimming left V 4 bases short and J 4 bases short, with 25 bases between. CDR1 is DFQATT, CDR2 SNEGSKA, per germline (reference sequence). The CDR3 region has the DNA TGCAGTGCTATACCTTTGGGACCGTCCTCCTTGGGCACTGAAGCTTTCTTT. It is translated as CSAIPLGPSSLGTEAFF.

This chain uses TRBV24-1 with TRBJ2-1; D is unclear. CDR3 length equals 14 residues. Germline loops: CDR1 KGHDR, CDR2 SFDVKD. Trimming removed 4 bases at V and 1 base at J, with 7 bases between. The CDR3 coding sequence is TGTGCCACCAGTGAACCTTCATCCTACAATGAGCAGTTCTTC. This encodes CATSEPSSYNEQFF.

This clonotype was observed many times. The V call is TRBV7-8, the J call TRBJ2-2; either TRBD1 or TRBD2 may supply D (5 bases each). Trimming took 10 bases from V and 7 from J, leaving 13 bases between them. This CDR3 comprises 12 residues. Germline lookup yields CDR1 SGHVS and CDR2 FQNEAQ. CDR3 nucleotides: TGTGCCACTACGGGGCAGAACGGGGAGCTGTTTTTT. This codes for CATTGQNGELFF.

This clonotype has ten or more counts. The rearrangement uses TRBV12-3 or TRBV12-4 and TRBJ2-7, with unresolved D. The V gene lost 5 bases and the J gene lost 1 base, with 12 bases spanning the gap. The CDR3 runs 14 residues. This chain's CDR3 is CASSPVRGSYEQYF. CDR3 in DNA: TGTGCCAGCAGTCCCGTACGTGGATCCTACGAGCAGTACTTC.

This clonotype was seen ten or more times. The rearrangement uses TRBV7-3 and TRBJ2-1; D call uncertain. V was trimmed by 5 bases and J by 4 bases, leaving 18 bases between them. The CDR3 has 16 amino acids. The germline V gene encodes CDR1 SGHTA and CDR2 FQGTGA. The CDR3 loop is CASSAMSVAGYNEQFF. CDR3 DNA: TGTGCCAGCAGCGCCATGTCAGTAGCAGGATACAATGAGCAGTTCTTC.

This clonotype was seen many times. This chain uses TRBV15 with TRBJ2-6, with 7 bases matching TRBD1. The ends lost 1 base at V and 0 bases at J; junction bases unmatched: 3. Germline V lookup: CDR1 LNHNV, CDR2 YYDKDF (reference sequence). This CDR3 is 17 amino acids long. The CDR3 region is CATSRGDSPSGANVLTF. CDR3 coding DNA: TGTGCCACCAGCAGAGGGGACAGTCCCTCTGGGGCCAACGTCCTGACTTTC.

The chain joins TRBV7-2 to TRBJ1-2; 7 bases map to TRBD1. The CDR3 runs to 14 residues. Germline CDR1 reads SGHTA; CDR2 reads FQGNSA. Unmatched junction bases numbered 3, after V lost 5 bases and J lost 0 bases. DNA for the CDR3: TGTGCCAGCAGCCGACAGGGTCCTAACTATGGCTACACCTTC. Its translation is CASSRQGPNYGYTF.

The chain uses TRBV20-1 and TRBJ2-2; 9 nucleotides match TRBD2. The V segment lost 3 bases and the J segment 1 base; nucleotides outside the gene matches: 3. The CDR3 is 15 residues long. Germline CDR1 reads DFQATT; CDR2 reads SNEGSKA (reference sequence). This chain's CDR3 is CSARELAGNTGELFF. CDR3 nucleotides: TGCAGTGCTAGGGAACTAGCGGGGAACACCGGGGAGCTGTTTTTT.

This clonotype was seen a few times. The chain has TRBV6-2 or TRBV6-3 and TRBJ2-5; 10 bases align to TRBD2. The germline gives CDR1 MNHEY, CDR2 SVGEGT. The ends lost 5 bases at V and 4 bases at J; junction bases unmatched: 7. The CDR3 consists of 15 residues. CDR3 bases: TGTGCCAGCAGTAAAGGACTAGCGGCTCGAGAGACCCAGTACTTC. Translating gives CASSKGLAARETQYF.

This clonotype was observed many times. The CDR3 loop reads CASSLNGIGKLFF. DNA of the CDR3: TGTGCCAGCAGTTTAAATGGGATCGGGAAACTGTTTTTT. The chain joins TRBV27 to TRBJ1-4; D is undetermined. CDR1 is MNHEY, CDR2 SMNVEV, per germline (reference sequence). Trimming pared 2 bases from V and 11 bases from J, leaving 12 bases between. The CDR3 spans 13 residues.

This clonotype was seen a handful of times. The genes are TRBV9 and TRBJ2-7; 9 nucleotides match TRBD2. This CDR3 spans 15 amino acids. The V gene's germline CDR1 is SGDLS and CDR2 YYNGEE. J lost 4 bases, V lost 0 bases, and 5 bases had no gene match. This CDR3 reads CASSVEAGGKYEQYF. DNA of the CDR3: TGTGCCAGCAGCGTAGAAGCGGGAGGAAAATACGAGCAGTACTTC.

This clonotype turned up a few times. The chain links TRBV4-3 to TRBJ2-7; TRBD2 is a possible D gene (8 bases). Trimming took off 4 bases at V and 6 bases at J, with 16 bases between the two ends. The CDR3 covers 14 residues. Per germline, CDR1 LGHNA and CDR2 YSLEER. The CDR3 sequence: CASSRREGAGEQYF. Written as DNA, the CDR3 is TGCGCCAGCAGCCGACGGGAGGGGGCGGGCGAGCAGTACTTC.

The J gene is TRBJ2-2, the V gene TRBV10-3; 9 positions agree with TRBD1. Germline V gene sequence: CDR1 ENHRY, CDR2 SYGVKD. The J segment lost 5 bases and the V segment lost 8 bases, leaving 12 bases of the junction unmatched. The CDR3 consists of 16 residues. CDR3 residues: CAISPTGQGDTGELFF. The CDR3 coding sequence is TGTGCCATCTCCCCTACGGGACAGGGCGATACCGGGGAGCTGTTTTTT.

The chain combines TRBV20-1 with TRBJ2-7, with 8 bases lining up with TRBD2. Losses at the gene ends were 2 bases for V and 6 bases for J; bases not matched to a gene: 18. The CDR3 is made up of 17 amino acids. Germline V gene sequence: CDR1 DFQATT, CDR2 SNEGSKA (reference sequence). CDR3 DNA sequence: TGCAGTGCTAGAAGGGAGGACTTGGCGGGAGGTCTGCGCGAGCAGTACTTC. Protein sequence: CSARREDLAGGLREQYF.

This clonotype was counted between two and nine times. The chain has TRBV7-2 and TRBJ2-2; D is possibly TRBD1 (6 bases). This CDR3 has 16 residues. Trimming cost V 3 bases and J 0 bases, with 11 bases left between them. Germline V CDR1 and CDR2: SGHTA, FQGNSA. The chain's CDR3 is CASSLQGTSNTGELFF. For the CDR3, the DNA is TGTGCCAGCAGCTTGCAGGGGACATCGAACACCGGGGAGCTGTTTTTT.